Below, 12 T cell receptor beta chains from the same sample are listed, as sequenced in a study of T cell repertoires in cytomegalovirus infection. The antigens for these receptors are not known. MiXCR, applied by TCRdb to the reads, yields one record per CDR3 protein. The table lists around 300,000 distinct CDR3 sequences, approximately 22% of them singletons. Specimen: cultured PBMCs, collected from culture after CMV antigen stimulation. All receptors come from a human donor in good health (CMV status not recorded). Some clones in this sample may be carry-over from other donors' samples.

The sample holds one count of this clonotype. The CDR3 DNA reads TGTGCCAGCTCACCACCCGGGGGGAGCTCCTACAATGAGCAGTTCTTC. Residues: CASSPPGGSSYNEQFF. The V call is TRBV18, the J call TRBJ2-1, with 7 bases fitting TRBD2. The CDR3 is 16 amino acids. V dropped 0 bases and J dropped 0; count of bases not matched to a gene: 2. Germline assignment: CDR1 KGHSH and CDR2 LQKENI.

This sequence joins TRBV5-1 and TRBJ2-1; possibly TRBD2 for D (6 bases). CDR3 length equals 16 residues. Looked up from germline, CDR1 is SGHRS and CDR2 is YFSETQ. The germline V and J ends were trimmed by 4 bases and 8 bases, with 22 bases remaining between them. CDR3 sequence (DNA): TGCGCCAGCAGCCTCCCGGCAGCGGGCGTGGGCTATGAGCAGTTCTTC. Amino acid sequence: CASSLPAAGVGYEQFF.

Only a few counts were recorded for this clonotype. The rearrangement links TRBV2 to TRBJ1-2; a possible D gene is TRBD1 (5 bases). V lost 7 bases and J lost 3, with 12 bases in between. CDR3 size: 13 residues. CDR1 is SNHLY, CDR2 FYNNEI, per germline. Here the CDR3 reads CASTQGLDYGYTF. CDR3 coding DNA: TGTGCCAGCACCCAGGGACTCGACTATGGCTACACCTTC.

This clonotype showed up many times. The rearrangement joins TRBV7-2 to TRBJ2-3; 11 nucleotides agree with TRBD2. In germline, CDR1 is SGHTA, CDR2 FQGNSA. The CDR3 is made up of 15 amino acids. The V segment lost 4 bases and the J segment 5 bases; nucleotides outside the gene matches: 5. The CDR3 loop is CASSSSGRHGDTQYF. The CDR3 bases are TGTGCCAGCAGCTCTAGCGGGAGGCATGGAGATACGCAGTATTTT.

This clonotype has just a few counts. The V call is TRBV28, the J call TRBJ1-5; the match to TRBD1 covers 7 bases. Germline values: CDR1 MDHEN, CDR2 SYDVKM. The CDR3 contains 19 residues. The V and J ends lost 4 bases and 11 bases, in that order; junction bases with no gene match: 26. Here the CDR3 reads CASSSLGQPEGGKGLSQHF. The CDR3 bases are TGTGCCAGCAGTTCCTTGGGACAGCCCGAGGGGGGGAAGGGTTTATCCCAGCATTTT.

The CDR3 nucleotides read TGTGCCAGCAGTTTAGGAGCAGGCCTCTATGGCTACACCTTC. Its translation: CASSLGAGLYGYTF. The chain recombines TRBV27 with TRBJ1-2; unclear D gene. Trimming cost V 2 bases and J 4 bases, with 11 bases left between them. The CDR3 spans 14 residues. Per germline, CDR1 MNHEY and CDR2 SMNVEV (reference sequence).

This clonotype was observed a handful of times. The chain uses TRBV6-6 and TRBJ1-1, with TRBD1 as a possible D gene (6 bases). Deletions cut 11 bases from V and 3 bases from J, with 19 bases between. The CDR3 is 14 residues long. Germline-derived CDR1 and CDR2 are MNHNY and SVGAGI (reference sequence). DNA for the CDR3: TGTGCCTCTACTGAGCAGCCAGGGGACACTGAAGCTTTCTTT. It yields the protein CASTEQPGDTEAFF.

This clonotype was found many times. V is TRBV7-2 and J is TRBJ1-1; D is possibly TRBD1 (6 bases). Germline V gene sequence: CDR1 SGHTA, CDR2 FQGNSA. V was shortened by 3 bases and J by 0 bases, with 8 bases between the two germline ends. The CDR3 extends over 14 amino acids. CDR3 DNA sequence: TGTGCCAGCAGCTTTGGACAGCTGAACACTGAAGCTTTCTTT. Its protein product is CASSFGQLNTEAFF.

The table lists this clonotype with many counts. V is TRBV6-2 or TRBV6-3 and J is TRBJ2-7, with 7 bases identical to TRBD1. The CDR3 has 15 amino acids. Germline CDR1 and CDR2: MNHEY and SVGEGT. The junction had 13 bases not matched to a gene; V was cut back by 9 bases and J by 2 bases. The CDR3 reads CASLSFGQATYEQYF. The DNA of the CDR3 is TGTGCCAGTTTGTCTTTCGGACAGGCCACCTACGAGCAGTACTTC.

The J gene is TRBJ1-1, the V gene TRBV7-2; 7 nucleotides match TRBD1. Germline CDR1 SGHTA, CDR2 FQGNSA. Trimming took 2 bases from V and 5 from J; bases not matched to a gene: 2. The CDR3 contains 13 residues. CDR3 bases: TGTGCCAGCAGCTTACAGGGGGAGACTGAAGCTTTCTTT. Protein: CASSLQGETEAFF.

V gene TRBV2 combines with J gene TRBJ2-3, with 13 positions matching TRBD2. The CDR3 consists of 17 residues. Unmatched junction bases numbered 8, after V lost 6 bases and J lost 2 bases. Germline CDR1 reads SNHLY; CDR2 reads FYNNEI. Here the CDR3 DNA reads TGTGCCAGCAGGATAGGGACTAGCGGGACCTACACAGATACGCAGTATTTT. Amino acids: CASRIGTSGTYTDTQYF.

As to this clonotype: Germline is not matched at one junction end, which may reflect a read error. The rearrangement links TRBV24-1 to TRBJ2-5; D is unclear. CDR1 KGHDR and CDR2 SFDVKD come from the germline V gene. The CDR3 extends over 13 amino acids. The CDR3 region has the DNA TGTGTCACCAGTGGGTCCTTCCAAGAGACCCAGTACTTC. Translated: CVTSGSFQETQYF.